This paragraph covers one T cell receptor (beta chain) sequence. Its antigen is not known. The junction departs from germline at one end; a sequencing error may be responsible. The source of the sample is a study of T cell repertoires in cytomegalovirus infection. Overall study: It can be stated that public TCR beta signatures indicated CMV infection as well as a matching HLA type.

CDR3 length: 16 residues. The V gene's germline CDR1 is MNHEY and CDR2 SMNVEV (reference sequence). Findings of the study overall: Clonotype analysis showed dominance of the ex vivo response by HLA-C-restricted CMV-specific TCR beta clonotypes. Totalled public TCR beta family frequency picked out people who carried CMV plus the relevant HLA.

MiXCR was run by TCRdb on the reads, yielding one entry per CDR3 protein. The table has hundreds of thousands of distinct CDR3 sequences, roughly 30% seen once. Source: cultured CD8+ T cells from PBMCs, taken from culture after CMV antigen stimulation. The clonotype comes from a human donor in good health (CMV status not recorded). Some clones in this sample may be carry-over from other donors' samples. The chain couples TRBV27 to TRBJ2-2; 7 bases fit TRBD2. CDR3 in DNA: TGTGCCAGCAGTTTCTTAGCGCGGGGGTGGACCGGGAAGCTGTTTTTT. Translation gives CASSFLARGWTGKLFF.